This TCR beta chain stems from a study of cytomegalovirus exposure and HLA in healthy donors. Study in general: Early released data had about 85 million unique TCRs, all coming from HLA-typed donors. Out of 300 to 500 genotyped donors, about 80% belonged to the Caucasian-associated ancestry cluster. The study's findings and limits: In an earlier analysis, about 87% or about 30%: the productive usage of most TCR beta V segments. In a later analysis, most CMV-associated TCR beta chains appeared HLA-restricted.

13 Jbeta primers and 60 Vbeta primers were used for the PCR. Some clones are missing from TCRdb's copy, which holds only in-frame ones; the method was immunoSEQ multiplex PCR. The profile shows around 59,000 clones, 65% to 90% of them singletons. Trimming cost V 5 bases and J 4 bases, with 11 bases left between them. Germline loops: CDR1 MDHEN, CDR2 SYDVKM. The CDR3 is made up of 13 amino acids. Concerning this clone itself: No antigen is known for it.

Input material: PBMCs. V and J are TRBV28 and TRBJ1-1; weak D call: TRBD1 (6 bases). This receptor was identified in a human donor in good health. This CDR3 reads CASSVRGFTEAFF. In DNA, the CDR3 is TGTGCCAGCAGTGTCAGGGGTTTCACTGAAGCTTTCTTT. The whole variable domain, filled in from reference TRBV28 and TRBJ1-1, reads DVKVTQSSRYLVKRTGEKVFLECVQDMDHENMFWYRQDPGLGLRLIYFSYDVKMKEKGDIPEGYSVSREKKERFSLILESASTNQTSMYLCASSVRGFTEAFFGQGTRLTVV.